This T cell receptor (beta chain) is drawn from a study of beta chain features in type 1 diabetes listed by TCRdb under 2018. About the study as a whole: Mean age, gender distribution, total cell number and subset yield did not differ between patients and healthy donors. A total of some 100,000,000 sorted cells were examined across all samples, and a strong correlation was observed between cell number per subset and RNA yield. The study compared TCRB repertoires of sorted circulating CD4+ T cell subsets between recently diagnosed type 1 diabetes patients and matched healthy donors. Naive and central memory subsets were obtained from all 28 donors, but regulatory and stem cell-like memory subsets were isolated from only 8 patients and about 8 healthy donors. What the authors observed across the whole study: Because the HLA sub-analyses included only small numbers of individuals, any influence of HLA type on TCRB rearrangement was left unresolved. At VDJ recombination sites, patients with type 1 diabetes made fewer insertions and deleted more nucleotides, a pattern implying thymic rearrangement abnormalities. Naive, central memory and regulatory TCRB repertoires appeared to be more similar among patients than among healthy donors. Because cDNA was sequenced instead of genomic DNA, highly expressing activated cells could be over-represented, though the groups showed no difference in activation or CD3 levels. A moderate but significant shortening of TCRB CDR3 length was observed in type 1 diabetes patients in all four CD4+ subsets. Shorter templates might be favored by PCR, yet because patient and control samples were amplified and corrected together, any such skew would affect both groups equally.

From a lookup of the germline V gene, CDR1 and CDR2 are MRHNA and SNTAGT. V drops 8 bases and J drops 6 bases, leaving 17 bases in between. Measured from the cysteine to the phenylalanine, the CDR3 is 15 residues long. Only CDR3 DNA is held: 45 bases, read in frame from base 1. The entire amount of isolated RNA was reverse transcribed using the High Capacity cDNA Reverse Transcription Kit, so the sequenced TCRB transcripts were expressed ones. Deep immunoSEQ sequencing was performed on naive, central memory and regulatory T cell samples, with an average of around 3.5 million total reads per sample. Sorted cells were lysed in RLT buffer, and RNA was extracted using DNase-treated RNeasy Micro or Mini kits according to cell number. Each cell subset was processed separately to prevent cross-contamination, with patient and healthy donor samples processed together. TCRB sequences were amplified from cDNA with the immunoSEQ multiplex PCR, producing 87-bp fragments spanning the CDR3 region. The amplicons were sequenced using the Illumina HiSeq platform. Processing in the source paper ran as follows. PCR bias was computationally corrected using synthetic template baselines, reads within Hamming distance 2 were collapsed, and singletons that could not be merged were discarded. Reads were aligned against IMGT to assign V, D and J genes, CDR3 length and insertions or deletions at six rearrangement sites. Clonotype counts were normalized to sorted cell number within each subset before computing true diversity and Gini coefficients with the tcR R package. Repertoire sharing was quantified using the overlap coefficient calculated on TCRB nucleotide sequences. Out-of-frame TCRB sequences from naive cells were analyzed as a proxy for the pre-selection repertoire. TCRdb re-hosts the immuneACCESS table, in-frame sequences only. Its copies lack some clones; in the studies checked, an unresolved V gene accounts for under half of them, and the cause for the rest is not known. V and J calls and clone size are as listed in that table; D and trimming were resolved from the DNA. For this sample the table gives just over 600,000 clones, of which 15% were detected only once. In total, the top ten clones hold about 0.087% of the sample.

About this clone itself: It has no known antigen specificity. Nothing much larger sits one base from this clone, and base qualities are not available.

From each donor, a single peripheral blood sample of about 116 mL on average was drawn into heparinised tubes. A BD FACSAria II was used to sort naive, central memory, regulatory and stem cell-like memory CD4+ T cells with a panel that included CD45RO, CCR7, CD25, CD127, CD95 and CD27. Purity was above 98% for every sorted population. Right away, PBMCs were isolated by Lymphoprep density gradient centrifugation and were stained directly, with no culture step. So that batch effects would be minimized, each experiment stained and sorted samples in pairs, pairing one healthy donor with one patient. The receptor chain draws on TRBV6-4 and TRBJ1-6, with the D gene call left open. The origin of this receptor is a man aged 18 to 35 in good health. The sample taken for sequencing was naive CD4+ T cells from blood. The cell subset or site label here, explained by the study, means: true naive CD4+ T cells. The sequenced DNA is TGTGCCAGCCACCACCCCCGCGGGGTTAATTCACCCCTCCACTTT. Translated, it gives CASHHPRGVNSPLHF.